This T cell receptor (beta chain) stems from a study of T cell changes during pregnancy in multiple sclerosis. Trimming stripped 1 base from V and 2 bases from J, with 8 bases between. Looked up from germline, CDR1 is SGHAT and CDR2 is FQNNGV. The CDR3 consists of 14 residues. This table comes from immunoSEQ multiplex PCR, and its TCRdb copy is limited to in-frame clones, with some not included. The sample holds tens of thousands of clones, approximately 93% seen once. The rearrangement uses TRBV11-2 and TRBJ1-2; D is uncertain. The starting material was peripheral blood, obtained after pregnancy. This TCR was recovered from a female donor with multiple sclerosis, enrolled in a pregnancy study. For the CDR3, the DNA is TGTGCCAGCAGCTTAGTATCCGGGAACTATGGCTACACCTTC. Translated: CASSLVSGNYGYTF.